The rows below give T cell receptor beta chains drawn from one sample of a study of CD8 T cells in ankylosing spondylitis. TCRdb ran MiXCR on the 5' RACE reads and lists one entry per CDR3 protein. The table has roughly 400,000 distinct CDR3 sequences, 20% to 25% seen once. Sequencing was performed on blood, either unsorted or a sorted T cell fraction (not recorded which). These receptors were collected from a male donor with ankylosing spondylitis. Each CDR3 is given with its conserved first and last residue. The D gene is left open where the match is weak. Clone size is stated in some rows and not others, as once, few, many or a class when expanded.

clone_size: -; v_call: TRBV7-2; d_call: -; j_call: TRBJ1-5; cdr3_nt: TGTGCCAGCAGCTTGACAGTCGATAGCAATCAGCCCCAGCATTTT; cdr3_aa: CASSLTVDSNQPQHF
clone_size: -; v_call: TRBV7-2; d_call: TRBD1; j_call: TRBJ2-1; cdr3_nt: TGTGCCAGCAGCTCCGACAGGGTCTACGGTGAGCAGTTCTTC; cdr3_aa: CASSSDRVYGEQFF
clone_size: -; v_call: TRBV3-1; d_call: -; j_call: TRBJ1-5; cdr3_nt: TGTGCCAGCAGCCAAACCCTACTGGGACCTTGGGATCAGCCCCAGCATTTT; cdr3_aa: CASSQTLLGPWDQPQHF
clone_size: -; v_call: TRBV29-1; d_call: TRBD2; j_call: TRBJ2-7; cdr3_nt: TGCAGCGCCCAAGGGCAGCGGGGCTCCTACGAGCAGTACTTC; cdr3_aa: CSAQGQRGSYEQYF
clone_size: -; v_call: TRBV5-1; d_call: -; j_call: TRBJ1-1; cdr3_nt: TGCGCCAGCAGCTCACCGGGGCCGAAAAGGGCTTTCTTT; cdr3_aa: CASSSPGPKRAFF
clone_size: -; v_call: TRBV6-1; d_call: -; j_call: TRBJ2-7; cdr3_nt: TGTGCCAGCAGTGGGTTGGGGGACCTCCTTTACGAGCAGTACTTC; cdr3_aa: CASSGLGDLLYEQYF
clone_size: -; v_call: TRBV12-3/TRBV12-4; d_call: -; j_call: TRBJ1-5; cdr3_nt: TGTGCCAGCAGTTTTTCACAGGTGGTAGTTAGCAATCAGCCCCAGCATTTT; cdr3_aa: CASSFSQVVVSNQPQHF
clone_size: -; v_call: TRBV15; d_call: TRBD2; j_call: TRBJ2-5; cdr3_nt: TGTGCCACCAGCAGAGATAGGGCGGGAGGGGCAGAGACCCAGTACTTC; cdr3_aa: CATSRDRAGGAETQYF
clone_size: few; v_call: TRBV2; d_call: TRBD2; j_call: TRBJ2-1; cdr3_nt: TGTGCCAGCATTCAAGAACTAGCGGGAGGGCTACTGAATGAGCAGTTCTTC; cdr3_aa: CASIQELAGGLLNEQFF
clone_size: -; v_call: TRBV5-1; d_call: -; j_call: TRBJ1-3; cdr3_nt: TGCGCCAGCAGGGGGACGGTGGAGACCATATATTTT; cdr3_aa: CASRGTVETIYF
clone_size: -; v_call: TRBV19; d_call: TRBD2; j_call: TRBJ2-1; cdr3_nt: TGTGCCAGTAGTACCCAACTAGCGGGAGACGGTGAGCAGTTCTTC; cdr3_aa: CASSTQLAGDGEQFF
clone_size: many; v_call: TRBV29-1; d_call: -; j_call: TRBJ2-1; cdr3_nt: TGCAGCGCCACGACAAGGGTGCGGGTCATTGGTGTGGATGAGCAGTTCTTC; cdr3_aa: CSATTRVRVIGVDEQFF
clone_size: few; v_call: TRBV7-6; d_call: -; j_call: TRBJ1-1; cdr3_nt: TGTGCCAGCAGCTTAGGCAGGATTGGGAACACTGAAGCTTTCTTT; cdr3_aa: CASSLGRIGNTEAFF
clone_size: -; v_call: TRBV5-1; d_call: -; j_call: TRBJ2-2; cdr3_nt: TGCGCCAGCAGAACCGGGGGGCGGAGCACCGGGGAGCTGTTTTTT; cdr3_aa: CASRTGGRSTGELFF
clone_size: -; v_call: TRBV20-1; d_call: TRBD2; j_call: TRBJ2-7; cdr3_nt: TGCAGTGCTAGAGGACTAGCGGGAGGGAACTACGAGCAGTACTTC; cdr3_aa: CSARGLAGGNYEQYF
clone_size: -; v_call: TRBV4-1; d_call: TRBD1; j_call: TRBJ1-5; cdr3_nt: TGCGCCAGCAGCCAAGCCCCCGGGACAGGGCTTGGCAATCAGCCCCAGCATTTT; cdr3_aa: CASSQAPGTGLGNQPQHF
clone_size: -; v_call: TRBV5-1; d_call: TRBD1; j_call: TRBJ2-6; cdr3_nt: TGCGCCAGCAGCTTGGCCGGGACAGGGCTCTCTGGGGCCAACGTCCTGACTTTC; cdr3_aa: CASSLAGTGLSGANVLTF
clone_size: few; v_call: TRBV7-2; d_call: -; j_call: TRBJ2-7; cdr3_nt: TGTGCCAGCAGGCTGGGGCCTGGAACCGAGCAGTACTTC; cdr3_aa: CASRLGPGTEQYF
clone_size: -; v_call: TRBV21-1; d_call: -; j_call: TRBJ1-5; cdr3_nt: TGTGCCAGCACCAGGGAGGACAATCAGCCCCAGCATTTT; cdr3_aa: CASTREDNQPQHF
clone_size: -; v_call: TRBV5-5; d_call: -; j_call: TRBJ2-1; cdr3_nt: TGTGCCAGCAGCGGGGGGCTAGTCGTCGGTATTCAGTTCTTC; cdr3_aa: CASSGGLVVGIQFF
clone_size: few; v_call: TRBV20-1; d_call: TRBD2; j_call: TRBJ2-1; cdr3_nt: TGCAGTGCTAGAGATTTCCATCGGCGGGAGAGTTACAATGAGCAGTTCTTC; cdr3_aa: CSARDFHRRESYNEQFF
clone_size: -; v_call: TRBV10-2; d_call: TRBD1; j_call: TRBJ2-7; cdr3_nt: TGCGCCAGCAGTGAGTCGCCAGGGGGCCCAACTTTC; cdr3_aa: CASSESPGGPTF
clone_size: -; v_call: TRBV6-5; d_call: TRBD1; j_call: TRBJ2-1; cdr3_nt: TGTGCCAGCAGTTACGGACAGGGGGGGTACAATGAGCAGTTCTTC; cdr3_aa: CASSYGQGGYNEQFF
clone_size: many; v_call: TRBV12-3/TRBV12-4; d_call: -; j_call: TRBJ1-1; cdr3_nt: TGTGCCAGCAGTTTAGCCCAGAACACTGAAGCTTTCTTT; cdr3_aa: CASSLAQNTEAFF
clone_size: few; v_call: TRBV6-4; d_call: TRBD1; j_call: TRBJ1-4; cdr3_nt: TGTGCCAGCGACAGGGGGCATGAAAAACTGTTTTTT; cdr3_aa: CASDRGHEKLFF
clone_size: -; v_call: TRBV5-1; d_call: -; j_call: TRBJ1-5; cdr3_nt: TGCGCCAGCAGCTGGATCGGGGGGAATCAGCCCCAGCATTTT; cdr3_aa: CASSWIGGNQPQHF
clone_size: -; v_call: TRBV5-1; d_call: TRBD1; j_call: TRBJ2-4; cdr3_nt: TGCGCCAGCAGCGAAAGGACAGGGGGAAACATTCAGTACTTC; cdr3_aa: CASSERTGGNIQYF
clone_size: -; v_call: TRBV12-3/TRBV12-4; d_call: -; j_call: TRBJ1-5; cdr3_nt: TGTGCCAGCAGTTTATACAGCATCAATCAGCCCCAGCATTTT; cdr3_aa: CASSLYSINQPQHF
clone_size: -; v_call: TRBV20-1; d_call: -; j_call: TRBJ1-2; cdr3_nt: TGCAGTGCTAGGGGGGCAGTTAACCTGGATGGCTACACCTTC; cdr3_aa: CSARGAVNLDGYTF
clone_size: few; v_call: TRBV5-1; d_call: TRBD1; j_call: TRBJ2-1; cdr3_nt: TGCGCCAGCAGCGGAAGGGGACAGCGGAATGAGCAGTTCTTC; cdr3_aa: CASSGRGQRNEQFF
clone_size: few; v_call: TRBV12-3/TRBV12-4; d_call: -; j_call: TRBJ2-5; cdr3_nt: TGTGCCAGCAGTTTTTGGTTAGCGGAAGAGACCCAGTACTTC; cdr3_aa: CASSFWLAEETQYF